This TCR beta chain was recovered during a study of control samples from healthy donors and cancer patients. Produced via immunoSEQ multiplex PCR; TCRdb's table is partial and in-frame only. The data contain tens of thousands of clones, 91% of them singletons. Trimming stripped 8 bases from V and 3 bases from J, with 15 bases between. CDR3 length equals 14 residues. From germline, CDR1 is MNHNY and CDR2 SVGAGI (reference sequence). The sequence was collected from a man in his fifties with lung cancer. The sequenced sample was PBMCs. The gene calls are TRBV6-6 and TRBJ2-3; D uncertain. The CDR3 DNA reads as TGTGCCAGCTATGAAGGGATACGAACAGATACGCAGTATTTT. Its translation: CASYEGIRTDTQYF.